The 23 T cell receptor beta chains below were found in one sample sequenced in a study of T cells in localized non-small cell lung cancer. The repertoire was sequenced with immunoSEQ multiplex PCR; TCRdb's copy has only in-frame clones and lacks some. The sample records 38,000 or so clones, 80% to 90% being singletons. The sample in question was peripheral blood mononuclear cells, obtained before any cancer treatment. Source of these receptors: a male donor aged 60 or over with stage II lung adenocarcinoma.

Turning to this clone: A read error may account for a junction end that differs from germline. The DNA of the CDR3 is TGCGCCAGCACTCGGGGACTAGCGGGGGCCTCTGGGGCCAACGTCCCGACTTTC. Residues: CASTRGLAGASGANVPTF. The chain has TRBV4-1 and TRBJ2-6; 14 bases match TRBD2. The CDR3 runs 18 residues. Germline V gene data show CDR1 as MGHRA and CDR2 as YSYEKL.

V and J are TRBV18 and TRBJ1-2; 8 bases line up with TRBD1. Germline CDR1 is KGHSH and CDR2 is LQKENI. This CDR3 contains 14 residues. J lost 4 bases, V lost 3 bases, and 4 bases had no gene match. Here the CDR3 reads CASSPGQGTYGYTF. The CDR3 nucleotides read TGTGCCAGCTCACCCGGACAGGGTACCTATGGCTACACCTTC.

This sequence joins TRBV6-6 and TRBJ2-2; a possible D gene is TRBD1 (6 bases). The germline CDR1 and CDR2 sequences are MNHNY and SVGAGI (reference sequence). V was shortened by 2 bases and J by 4 bases, with 14 bases between the two germline ends. The CDR3 sequence is 16 residues long. Here the CDR3 DNA reads TGTGCCAGCAGTTACGGTTCCCAGGGGATCACCGGGGAGCTGTTTTTT. Amino acids: CASSYGSQGITGELFF.

The chain recombines TRBV5-1 with TRBJ2-3; 7 bases map to TRBD2. Per the germline V gene, CDR1 is SGHRS and CDR2 is YFSETQ. CDR3 size: 14 residues. The junction had 6 bases not matched to a gene; V was cut back by 2 bases and J by 6 bases. CDR3 amino acids: CASSFSGPEDTQYF. CDR3 bases: TGCGCCAGCAGCTTTAGCGGGCCTGAGGATACGCAGTATTTT.

In its sample, this clone was seen a few times. V and J are TRBV10-3 and TRBJ1-1, with TRBD1 identical over 7 bases. From germline, CDR1 is ENHRY and CDR2 SYGVKD. V was pared by 6 bases and J by 1 base, with 8 bases of the junction left unmatched. This CDR3 has 15 amino acids. The CDR3 sequence is CAISFSGTANTEAFF. DNA of the CDR3: TGTGCCATCAGCTTCTCCGGGACAGCGAACACTGAAGCTTTCTTT.

V usage is TRBV7-6 and J usage is TRBJ2-2; D gene ambiguous. Deletions cut 1 base from V and 0 bases from J, with 9 bases between. CDR1 is SGHVS and CDR2 is FNYEAQ in the germline V gene. The CDR3 is 16 amino acids. The CDR3 DNA sequence: TGTGCCAGCAGCTTAGGGACGGTAGCGAACACCGGGGAGCTGTTTTTT. Its translation is CASSLGTVANTGELFF.

The DNA of the CDR3 is TGTGCCAGCAACCTGAACAGTAATCAGCCCCAGCATTTT. As protein: CASNLNSNQPQHF. The chain recombines TRBV6-1 with TRBJ1-5; D unclear. Germline assignment: CDR1 MNHNS and CDR2 SASEGT. The V and J ends lost 7 bases and 4 bases respectively, with 11 bases between them. The CDR3 loop spans 13 amino acids.

CDR3 sequence: CASSATGGRNIQYF. CDR3 nucleotide sequence: TGTGCCAGCAGTGCTACAGGGGGAAGAAACATTCAGTACTTC. This rearrangement joins TRBV2 to TRBJ2-4; 8 nucleotides agree with TRBD1. The CDR3 sequence is 14 residues long. Trimming cost V 4 bases and J 6 bases; bases outside gene matches: 5. Germline assignment: CDR1 SNHLY and CDR2 FYNNEI.

V and J are TRBV5-1 and TRBJ2-4; weak D call: TRBD1 (5 bases). This CDR3 spans 15 amino acids. Germline-derived CDR1 and CDR2 are SGHRS and YFSETQ. Trimming shortened V by 0 bases and J by 3 bases, and 10 bases separated the two germline ends. CDR3 DNA sequence: TGCGCCAGCAGCTTGGAAGGGGTGGGCAAAAACATTCAGTACTTC. As protein: CASSLEGVGKNIQYF.

The chain links TRBV2 to TRBJ2-5, with a possible D match to TRBD2 (6 bases). Gene TRBJ2-7 matches the end of the DNA better, so the J call may be wrong. The CDR3 contains 17 residues. Germline CDR1 and CDR2: SNHLY and FYNNEI. The CDR3 nucleotides read TGTGCCAGCAGTCCACTCCATTCCGGGGGAGAGGCCTACGAGCAGTACTTC. This codes for CASSPLHSGGEAYEQYF.

V and J are TRBV2 and TRBJ1-5; TRBD1 matches at 8 bases. J lost 9 bases, V lost 6 bases, and 10 bases had no gene match. The length of the CDR3 is 14 residues. The germline CDR1 and CDR2 sequences are SNHLY and FYNNEI. This CDR3 reads CASRLGQGVGPQHF. The CDR3 DNA sequence: TGTGCCAGCAGACTAGGACAGGGAGTGGGGCCCCAGCATTTT.

This clone was seen only once. V and J are TRBV6-6 and TRBJ1-5, with 7 bases aligning to TRBD1. V was pared by 10 bases and J by 2 bases, with 2 bases of the junction left unmatched. In germline, CDR1 is MNHNY, CDR2 SVGAGI (reference sequence). The CDR3 sequence is 12 residues long. The CDR3 reads CAIGTGNQPQHF. Written as DNA, the CDR3 is TGTGCCATCGGGACAGGCAATCAGCCCCAGCATTTT.

CDR3: CASRGAFPTYEQYF. For the CDR3, the DNA is TGTGCCAGTAGAGGGGCATTCCCAACCTACGAGCAGTACTTC. The rearrangement uses TRBV19 and TRBJ2-7; TRBD1 is a possible D gene (5 bases). This CDR3 comprises 14 residues. Germline V gene lookup returns CDR1 LNHDA and CDR2 SQIVND (reference sequence). V was pared by 6 bases and J by 2 bases, with 14 bases between.

V usage is TRBV29-1 and J usage is TRBJ2-7, with a tentative D call TRBD1 (5 bases). Per germline, CDR1 SQVTM and CDR2 ANQGSEA. V lost 4 bases, J lost 6 bases, and 7 bases lay in between. The CDR3 runs 10 residues. CDR3: CSVAQGEQYF. For the CDR3, the DNA is TGCAGCGTTGCCCAGGGCGAGCAGTACTTC.

The rearrangement joins TRBV27 to TRBJ1-2; D possibly corresponds to TRBD1 (5 bases). Trimming removed 0 bases at V and 4 bases at J, with 15 bases between. The V gene's germline CDR1 is MNHEY and CDR2 SMNVEV (reference sequence). The CDR3 has 16 residues. The CDR3 reads CASSLSPLPGPYGYTF. The CDR3 bases are TGTGCCAGCAGTTTATCCCCGTTGCCGGGGCCCTATGGCTACACCTTC.

The rearrangement joins TRBV19 to TRBJ2-7, with 7 bases fitting TRBD1. The CDR3 has 11 residues. Germline V gene sequence: CDR1 LNHDA, CDR2 SQIVND (reference sequence). This chain's CDR3 is CATGTAYEQYF. In nucleotides, the CDR3 is TGTGCTACTGGGACAGCCTACGAGCAGTACTTC.

The chain couples TRBV27 to TRBJ1-1; D remains unclear. The CDR3 totals 11 residues. Germline V CDR1 and CDR2: MNHEY, SMNVEV (reference sequence). The germline V and J ends were trimmed by 7 bases and 0 bases, with 3 bases remaining between them. CDR3 residues: CASKVNTEAFF. For the CDR3, the DNA is TGTGCCAGCAAGGTGAACACTGAAGCTTTCTTT.

V and J are TRBV19 and TRBJ2-4, with 10 bases that match TRBD1. CDR1 LNHDA and CDR2 SQIVND come from the germline V gene (reference sequence). With V trimmed by 2 bases and J by 1 base, 5 bases remained unmatched. This CDR3 spans 17 amino acids. The CDR3 coding sequence is TGTGCCAGTAGTATACGGGGACAGGGGACGGCCAAAAACATTCAGTACTTC. Residues: CASSIRGQGTAKNIQYF.

V gene TRBV5-1 combines with J gene TRBJ2-1; D remains unclear. V was shortened by 0 bases and J by 4 bases, with 8 bases between the two germline ends. The CDR3 runs to 14 residues. Germline V gene data show CDR1 as SGHRS and CDR2 as YFSETQ. CDR3 residues: CASSLAVSYNEQFF. For the CDR3, the DNA is TGCGCCAGCAGCTTGGCCGTGTCTTACAATGAGCAGTTCTTC. Variable domain in full (rest from reference TRBV5-1 and TRBJ2-1): KAGVTQTPRYLIKTRGQQVTLSCSPISGHRSVSWYQQTPGQGLQFLFEYFSETQRNKGNFPGRFSGRQFSNSRSEMNVSTLELGDSALYLCASSLAVSYNEQFFGPGTRLTVL.

The rearrangement joins TRBV2 to TRBJ1-5; D call uncertain. V lost 4 bases and J lost 9, with 13 bases in between. Per germline, CDR1 SNHLY and CDR2 FYNNEI. This CDR3 contains 13 residues. CDR3 residues: CASSGTGIRPQHF. CDR3 coding DNA: TGTGCCAGCAGTGGGACGGGTATTCGGCCCCAGCATTTT.

V usage is TRBV10-3 and J usage is TRBJ1-1; 11 positions match TRBD1. This CDR3 comprises 14 residues. The germline gives CDR1 ENHRY, CDR2 SYGVKD. Germline trimming cut 11 bases from V and 3 bases from J; bases unmatched to any gene: 8. The CDR3 bases are TGTGCCGTAAGCTTGGGACAGGGGGACACTGAAGCTTTCTTT. Translation gives CAVSLGQGDTEAFF.

The J gene is TRBJ1-5, the V gene TRBV2; perhaps TRBD1 as D (5 bases). Germline lookup yields CDR1 SNHLY and CDR2 FYNNEI. This CDR3 contains 14 residues. V dropped 6 bases and J dropped 4 bases, with 13 bases sitting between them. CDR3 residues: CASSPTEFNQPQHF. The CDR3, as DNA: TGTGCCAGCAGCCCGACAGAATTTAATCAGCCCCAGCATTTT.

V and J are TRBV5-6 and TRBJ2-5; no reliable D call. Germline CDR1 SGHDT, CDR2 YYEEEE. Trimming removed 4 bases at V and 3 bases at J, with 7 bases between. The CDR3 is 12 amino acids. CDR3 coding DNA: TGTGCCAGCAGCCGAGGAGAAGAGACCCAGTACTTC. This codes for CASSRGEETQYF.